Included here is one TCR beta chain sequence, with context. With 5 bases clipped from V and 11 bases from J, the junction kept 7 bases outside the gene matches. Germline CDR1 is SGHNT and CDR2 is YENEEA. CDR3 length: 15 amino acids. This entry comes from a study of blood T cell repertoires in COVID-19. About the study: Samples representing acute and convalescent COVID-19 were sourced from the United States, Italy and Spain. PBMCs, B-cell-depleted T cells, or T cells provided the cDNA or gDNA that made up the material.

Original processing notes: Estimation of nucleated cell counts was performed using reference gene primer amplification. Profiled with immunoSEQ multiplex PCR; TCRdb holds only in-frame clones, not every one. V and J calls and clone size are given by that table; D and trimming were obtained from the DNA. Among tens of thousands of clones, about four fifths were seen once, and the ten largest hold approximately 27%. Sequenced: peripheral blood. This chain joins TRBV11-3 and TRBJ2-1, with 15 bases fitting TRBD2. This clonotype was obtained from a woman at least 80 years old with active or convalescent COVID-19. The CDR3 region has the DNA TGTGCCAGCAGCCCCCGGACTAGCGGGGGGGCCAAGCAGTTCTTC. Protein: CASSPRTSGGAKQFF.